The 24 T cell receptor beta chains listed next were all sequenced from one sample in a study of shared clonotypes between healthy human individuals. CD45RO-negative CD8 cells positively selected for CCR7 made up the naive population, which excluded terminally differentiated effector memory CD45RA+ cells. TCRdb keeps only in-frame clones here, not all; method: immunoSEQ multiplex PCR. The data hold about 2.1 million clones, with roughly 93% observed a single time. Sequenced: naive CD8+ T cells from PBMCs. Receptors originate from a man aged 18 to 30 in good health. Some clones in this sample may be carry-over from other donors' samples.

This clone appeared a few times. The same CDR3 can be traced to other DNA sequences in this sample. The chain has TRBV28 and TRBJ2-1; D unresolved. With 1 base removed from V and 5 bases from J, the gap between germline ends came to 0 bases. This CDR3 is 11 amino acids long. Germline lookup yields CDR1 MDHEN and CDR2 SYDVKM. The CDR3 loop reads CASSLYNEQFF. CDR3 DNA sequence: TGTGCCAGCAGTTTATACAATGAGCAGTTCTTC.

This chain joins TRBV5-1 and TRBJ2-2; 9 nucleotides align to TRBD1. The J segment lost 6 bases and the V segment lost 4 bases, leaving 13 bases of the junction unmatched. The CDR3 consists of 17 residues. From germline, CDR1 is SGHRS and CDR2 YFSETQ. CDR3: CASSPMGQGPLAGELFF. The CDR3 nucleotides are TGCGCCAGCAGCCCGATGGGACAGGGCCCTTTGGCCGGGGAGCTGTTTTTT.

This chain uses TRBV11-3 with TRBJ2-5, with 14 nucleotides matching TRBD2. The CDR3 runs to 18 residues. V trimming: 5 bases; J trimming: 4 bases; junction bases outside the gene matches: 12. CDR1 SGHNT and CDR2 YENEEA come from the germline V gene. DNA of the CDR3: TGTGCCAGCAGCCCAGGGGGACTAGCGGGAGCGAAGGGAGAGACCCAGTACTTC. It is translated as CASSPGGLAGAKGETQYF.

The rearrangement joins TRBV4-3 to TRBJ2-7; D is uncertain. With 1 base removed from V and 3 bases from J, the gap between germline ends came to 10 bases. Per the germline V gene, CDR1 is LGHNA and CDR2 is YSLEER. This CDR3 is 14 amino acids long. In nucleotides, the CDR3 is TGCGCCAGCAGCCAAGGGCTGAACGACTACGAGCAGTACTTC. This translates into CASSQGLNDYEQYF.

The chain is built from TRBV27 and TRBJ2-1, with 7 bases aligning to TRBD2. The CDR3 totals 16 residues. Trimming took 2 bases from V and 3 from J; bases not matched to a gene: 7. Germline V CDR1 and CDR2: MNHEY, SMNVEV (reference sequence). The CDR3 loop reads CASSLTAGVDYNEQFF. In DNA form, the CDR3 reads TGTGCCAGCAGTTTAACCGCGGGAGTAGACTACAATGAGCAGTTCTTC.

CDR3: CASSLTGSSYEQYF. The DNA of the CDR3 is TGTGCCAGCAGCCTGACAGGGAGCTCCTACGAGCAGTACTTC. The gene calls are TRBV6-5 and TRBJ2-7; TRBD1 aligns across 7 bases. The CDR3 extends over 14 amino acids. Germline V gene sequence: CDR1 MNHEY, CDR2 SVGAGI. J lost 0 bases, V lost 6 bases, and 5 bases had no gene match.

The CDR3: CSVTGLGLDSYEQYF. The CDR3 DNA is TGCAGCGTTACGGGACTAGGGTTGGACTCCTACGAGCAGTACTTC. This chain uses TRBV29-1 with TRBJ2-7, with 8 positions matching TRBD2. CDR3 length: 15 amino acids. The germline V gene encodes CDR1 SQVTM and CDR2 ANQGSEA. Unmatched junction bases numbered 9, after V lost 5 bases and J lost 0 bases.

This clone has only one observation. The chain carries TRBV7-9 and TRBJ2-1, with D possibly matching TRBD1 (6 bases). The CDR3 has 15 residues. The germline V gene encodes CDR1 SEHNR and CDR2 FQNEAQ (reference sequence). The V end lost 1 base, the J end lost 2 bases, and 9 bases lay between the germline ends. This CDR3 is CASSLGTDPYNEQFF. CDR3 in DNA: TGTGCCAGCAGCTTAGGGACAGACCCCTACAATGAGCAGTTCTTC.

This CDR3 reads CASSSPPAGLAEQYF. In DNA, the CDR3 is TGTGCCAGCAGTTCCCCCCCCGCGGGACTTGCCGAGCAGTACTTC. V gene TRBV28 combines with J gene TRBJ2-7; D may be TRBD2 (6 bases). The germline V gene has CDR1 MDHEN and CDR2 SYDVKM. V was clipped by 4 bases and J by 6 bases, with 19 bases between them. The CDR3 has 15 amino acids.

The V call is TRBV30, the J call TRBJ1-5; D gene ambiguous. Looked up from germline, CDR1 is GTSNPN and CDR2 is SVGIG (reference sequence). Trimming left V 2 bases short and J 5 bases short, with 16 bases between. The CDR3 extends over 15 amino acids. The CDR3 DNA reads TGTGCCTGGAGTCCTGCAGCAGGTCCATATCAGCCCCAGCATTTT. As protein: CAWSPAAGPYQPQHF.

This chain links TRBV11-2 with TRBJ2-5; no definite D call. The length of the CDR3 is 14 residues. The germline V and J ends were trimmed by 2 bases and 0 bases, with 7 bases remaining between them. Per the germline V gene, CDR1 is SGHAT and CDR2 is FQNNGV. CDR3 in amino acids: CASSLQRNQETQYF. For the CDR3, the DNA is TGTGCCAGCAGCTTACAGCGAAACCAAGAGACCCAGTACTTC. Together with reference TRBV11-2 and TRBJ2-5, the CDR3 gives the full variable domain: EAGVAQSPRYKIIEKRQSVAFWCNPISGHATLYWYQQILGQGPKLLIQFQNNGVVDDSQLPKDRFSAERLKGVDSTLKIQPAKLEDSAVYLCASSLQRNQETQYFGPGTRLLVL.

The chain is built from TRBV7-8 and TRBJ2-5; 7 bases line up with TRBD1. CDR3 length: 15 amino acids. Germline trimming cut 3 bases from V and 2 bases from J; bases unmatched to any gene: 6. Germline CDR1 and CDR2: SGHVS and FQNEAQ. CDR3 coding DNA: TGTGCCAGCAGCTTGTGGGACAGAAATCAAGAGACCCAGTACTTC. Encoded protein: CASSLWDRNQETQYF. Full variable domain (missing parts from reference TRBV7-8 and TRBJ2-5): GAGVSQSPRYKVAKRGQDVALRCDPISGHVSLFWYQQALGQGPEFLTYFQNEAQLDKSGLPSDRFFAERPEGSVSTLKIQRTQQEDSAVYLCASSLWDRNQETQYFGPGTRLLVL.

The chain has TRBV27 and TRBJ2-3; 8 positions agree with TRBD2. CDR3 size: 15 residues. Germline CDR1 and CDR2: MNHEY and SMNVEV (reference sequence). Trimming cost V 6 bases and J 2 bases; bases outside gene matches: 7. The CDR3 loop is CASRKGLDTTDTQYF. The CDR3 DNA reads as TGTGCCAGCAGGAAGGGACTAGACACCACAGATACGCAGTATTTT.

The rearrangement links TRBV27 to TRBJ2-7; 7 nucleotides match TRBD1. Germline-derived CDR1 and CDR2 are MNHEY and SMNVEV (reference sequence). V was clipped by 7 bases and J by 0 bases; unmatched bases: 9. This CDR3 contains 15 residues. For the CDR3, the DNA is TGTGCCAGCATGCAAGGACAGGCTTTCTCCTACGAGCAGTACTTC. Translation: CASMQGQAFSYEQYF.

The chain combines TRBV5-6 with TRBJ1-2, with D tentatively TRBD1 (5 bases). The CDR3 has 14 amino acids. Deletions cut 2 bases from V and 7 bases from J, with 15 bases between. Germline V gene sequence: CDR1 SGHDT, CDR2 YYEEEE. Here the CDR3 reads CASSFLTGVGGYTF. CDR3 sequence (DNA): TGTGCCAGCAGCTTTTTAACGGGGGTTGGTGGCTACACCTTC.

V usage is TRBV19 and J usage is TRBJ2-2, with D unresolved. Trimming pared 3 bases from V and 1 base from J, leaving 12 bases between. CDR1 LNHDA and CDR2 SQIVND come from the germline V gene (reference sequence). This CDR3 is 16 amino acids long. CDR3 DNA: TGTGCCAGTAGTATCTCCGGACGGGTGAACACCGGGGAGCTGTTTTTT. The encoded protein is CASSISGRVNTGELFF.

Remarks on this clone: Other DNA sequences in this sample translate to the same CDR3. The chain uses TRBV27 and TRBJ2-2; TRBD1 matches 8 bases. Trimming removed 3 bases from V and 6 bases from J; junction bases left unmatched: 3. The CDR3 length is 14 residues. The germline CDR1 and CDR2 sequences are MNHEY and SMNVEV (reference sequence). The CDR3 DNA follows: TGTGCCAGCAGTTTGCTACAGGGGGCCGGGGAGCTGTTTTTT. Translated: CASSLLQGAGELFF.

The J gene is TRBJ1-2, the V gene TRBV5-8, with a possible D match to TRBD1 (5 bases). The germline CDR1 and CDR2 sequences are SGHTS and YDEGEE. The CDR3 spans 15 residues. Trimming shortened V by 4 bases and J by 0 bases, and 13 bases separated the two germline ends. The CDR3 DNA sequence: TGTGCCAGCAGCCCAGGGACCGGAGCTAACTATGGCTACACCTTC. Protein sequence: CASSPGTGANYGYTF.

V gene TRBV6-5 combines with J gene TRBJ1-1, with 10 bases identical to TRBD1. The CDR3 loop spans 15 amino acids. Germline CDR1 is MNHEY and CDR2 is SVGAGI. The trim removed 0 bases at V and 7 bases at J, leaving 5 bases unmatched. Written as DNA, the CDR3 is TGTGCCAGCAGTTACTCGGGACAGGGGTGGGTTGAAGCTTTCTTT. Its translation: CASSYSGQGWVEAFF.

The rearrangement uses TRBV28 and TRBJ2-5; perhaps TRBD1 as D (8 bases). This CDR3 region has 14 residues. Deletions cut 4 bases from V and 8 bases from J, with 17 bases between. CDR1 MDHEN and CDR2 SYDVKM come from the germline V gene. In DNA form, the CDR3 reads TGTGCCAGCAGTTCCCACAGGGGGGGGATAACCCAGTACTTC. It translates to CASSSHRGGITQYF.

This sequence joins TRBV7-9 and TRBJ2-5; the D gene is possibly TRBD2 (6 bases). Germline CDR1 SEHNR, CDR2 FQNEAQ (reference sequence). This CDR3 is 17 amino acids long. The V end was cut by 1 base, the J end by 7 bases, with 22 bases between. Written as DNA, the CDR3 is TGTGCCAGCAGCTTAGGTACCCCGGGACTGGTAGGTCGGACCCAGTACTTC. Translated, it gives CASSLGTPGLVGRTQYF.

On this clone itself: One end of the junction varies from germline; a read error may be responsible. This chain joins TRBV27 and TRBJ2-7; D unclear. The CDR3 is 10 amino acids. Germline V gene data show CDR1 as MNHEY and CDR2 as SMNVEV (reference sequence). CDR3 sequence: CASNLLPKYF. CDR3 sequence (DNA): TGTGCCAGCAATTTATTGCCAAAGTACTTC.

V and J are TRBV6-1 and TRBJ1-1, with TRBD1 matching over 8 bases. The V gene's germline CDR1 is MNHNS and CDR2 SASEGT. The CDR3 runs to 19 residues. V was pared by 0 bases and J by 1 base, with 13 bases of the junction left unmatched. The CDR3: CASSEAGWTGRIGNTEAFF. The CDR3 DNA follows: TGTGCCAGCAGTGAAGCCGGGTGGACAGGGAGGATCGGGAACACTGAAGCTTTCTTT.

The rearrangement links TRBV25-1 to TRBJ2-1, with D possibly matching TRBD2 (5 bases). With 6 bases removed from V and 7 bases from J, the gap between germline ends came to 10 bases. Germline CDR1 reads MGHDK; CDR2 reads SYGVNS. The CDR3 sequence is 12 residues long. The CDR3 loop is CASSPRRNEQFF. CDR3 bases: TGTGCCAGCAGCCCTCGGAGGAATGAGCAGTTCTTC.